The clone carrying this T cell receptor (beta chain) was counted at least ten times. The source of the sample is a study of blood T cells in healthy people across ages. The CDR3 is 14 amino acids. Germline lookup yields CDR1 MDHEN and CDR2 SYDVKM. The V and J ends lost 7 bases and 3 bases, in that order; junction bases with no gene match: 8. Primed by a sample-barcoded 5' primer and a J-beta primer mix, a second PCR proceeded for 7 to 11 cycles. TCRdb redid the calling of the 5' RACE reads with MiXCR, one entry per CDR3 protein. The sample contains hundreds of thousands of distinct CDR3 sequences, roughly 30% of which appear only once.

The TCR sequence derives from a woman older than 75 in good health. The J gene is TRBJ2-5, the V gene TRBV28; TRBD1 matches at 7 bases. Sequenced sample: blood. CDR3 DNA sequence: TGTGCCAGCACCTCACATGGGACAGAAGAGACCCAGTACTTC. It specifies CASTSHGTEETQYF.